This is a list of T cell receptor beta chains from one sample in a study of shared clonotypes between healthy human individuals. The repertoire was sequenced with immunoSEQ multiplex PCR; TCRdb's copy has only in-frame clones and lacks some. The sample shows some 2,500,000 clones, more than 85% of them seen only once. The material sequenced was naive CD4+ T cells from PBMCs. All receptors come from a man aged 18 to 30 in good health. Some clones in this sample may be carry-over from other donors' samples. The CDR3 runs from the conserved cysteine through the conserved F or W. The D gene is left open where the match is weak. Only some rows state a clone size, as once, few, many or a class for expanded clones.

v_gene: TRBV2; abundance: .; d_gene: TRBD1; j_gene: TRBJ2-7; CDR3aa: CASSRQGRQYF; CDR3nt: TGTGCCAGCAGTCGACAGGGGCGGCAGTACTTC
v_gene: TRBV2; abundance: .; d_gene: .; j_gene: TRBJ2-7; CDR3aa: CASSSQGAEQYF; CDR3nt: TGTGCCAGCAGTTCACAGGGAGCCGAGCAGTACTTC
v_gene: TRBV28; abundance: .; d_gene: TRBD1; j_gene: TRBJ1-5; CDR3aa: CASSLQGVSNQPQHF; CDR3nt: TGTGCCAGCAGTCTACAGGGGGTTAGCAATCAGCCCCAGCATTTT
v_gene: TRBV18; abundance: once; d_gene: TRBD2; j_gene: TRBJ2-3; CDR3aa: CASSPGTSGARDTQYF; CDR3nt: TGTGCCAGCTCACCAGGGACTAGCGGGGCCCGAGATACGCAGTATTTT
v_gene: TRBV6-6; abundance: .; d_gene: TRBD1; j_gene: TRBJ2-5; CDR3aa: CASSDRGQETQYF; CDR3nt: TGTGCCAGCAGTGACAGGGGGCAAGAGACCCAGTACTTC
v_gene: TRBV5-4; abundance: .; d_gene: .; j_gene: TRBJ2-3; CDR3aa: CASSLGLASNRDTQYF; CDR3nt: TGTGCCAGCAGCTTGGGGCTAGCTTCGAACCGGGATACGCAGTATTTT
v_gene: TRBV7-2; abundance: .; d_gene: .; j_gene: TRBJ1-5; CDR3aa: CASSVGTGGRQPQHF; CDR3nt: TGTGCCAGCAGTGTGGGGACGGGGGGAAGGCAGCCCCAGCATTTT
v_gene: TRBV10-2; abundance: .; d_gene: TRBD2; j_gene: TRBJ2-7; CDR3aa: CASRASGSGHEQYF; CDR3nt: TGCGCCAGCAGGGCTAGCGGGAGCGGCCACGAGCAGTACTTC
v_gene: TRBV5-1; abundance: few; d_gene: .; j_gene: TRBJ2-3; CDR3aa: CASSLGSTDTQYF; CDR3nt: TGCGCCAGCAGCTTGGGTAGCACAGATACGCAGTATTTT
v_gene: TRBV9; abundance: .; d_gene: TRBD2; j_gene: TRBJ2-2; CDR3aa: CASSVMAGGNTGELFF; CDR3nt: TGTGCCAGCAGCGTAATGGCGGGAGGGAACACCGGGGAGCTGTTTTTT
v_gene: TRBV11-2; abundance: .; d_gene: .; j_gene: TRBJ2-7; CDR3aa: CASSLGLRAGEQYF; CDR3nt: TGTGCCAGCAGCCTGGGGCTCCGAGCCGGCGAGCAGTACTTC
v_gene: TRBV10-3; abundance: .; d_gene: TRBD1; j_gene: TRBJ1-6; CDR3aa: CATRQGPRQSSPLHF; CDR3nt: TGTGCCACCCGACAGGGCCCCAGGCAGTCTTCACCCCTCCACTTT
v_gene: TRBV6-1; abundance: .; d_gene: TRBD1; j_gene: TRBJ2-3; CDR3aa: CASSGDRGTDTQYF; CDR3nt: TGTGCCAGCAGTGGGGACAGGGGCACAGATACGCAGTATTTT
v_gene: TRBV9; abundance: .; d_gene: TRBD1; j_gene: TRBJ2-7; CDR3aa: CASSVDPGQGPYEQYF; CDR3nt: TGTGCCAGCAGCGTAGACCCGGGACAGGGGCCTTACGAGCAGTACTTC
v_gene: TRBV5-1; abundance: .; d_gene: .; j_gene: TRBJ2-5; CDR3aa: CASSLGRGGLETQYF; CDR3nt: TGCGCCAGCAGCCTTGGTAGAGGGGGGCTAGAGACCCAGTACTTC
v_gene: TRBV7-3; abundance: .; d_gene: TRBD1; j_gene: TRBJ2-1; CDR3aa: CASSNRQGSNEQFF; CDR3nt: TGTGCCAGCAGTAACCGACAGGGGAGCAATGAGCAGTTCTTC
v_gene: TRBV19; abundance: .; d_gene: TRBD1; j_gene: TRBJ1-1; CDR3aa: CASSLDRGNTEAFF; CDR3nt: TGTGCCAGCAGTCTCGACAGGGGGAACACTGAAGCTTTCTTT
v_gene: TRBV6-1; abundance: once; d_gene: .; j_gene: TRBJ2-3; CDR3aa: CASRWGTDTQYF; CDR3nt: TGTGCCAGCAGATGGGGCACAGATACGCAGTATTTT
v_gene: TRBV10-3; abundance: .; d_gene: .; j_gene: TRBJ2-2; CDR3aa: CAIAVNTGELFF; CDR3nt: TGTGCCATCGCGGTTAACACCGGGGAGCTGTTTTTT
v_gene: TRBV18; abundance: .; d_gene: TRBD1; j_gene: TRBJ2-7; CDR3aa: CASSPRKTAGTAIYEQYF; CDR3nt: TGTGCCAGCTCACCACGTAAGACGGCCGGGACAGCGATCTACGAGCAGTACTTC
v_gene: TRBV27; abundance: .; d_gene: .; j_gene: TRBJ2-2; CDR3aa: CASSFSSHYTGELFF; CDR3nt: TGTGCCAGCAGTTTTAGTAGCCATTACACCGGGGAGCTGTTTTTT
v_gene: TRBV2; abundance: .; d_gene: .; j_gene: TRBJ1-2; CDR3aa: CASDMWRQPYGYTF; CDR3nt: TGTGCCAGCGATATGTGGAGGCAGCCCTATGGCTACACCTTC
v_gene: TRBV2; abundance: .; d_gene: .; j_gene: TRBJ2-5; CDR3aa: CASRIAYQETQYF; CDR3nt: TGTGCCAGCAGGATAGCGTACCAAGAGACCCAGTACTTC
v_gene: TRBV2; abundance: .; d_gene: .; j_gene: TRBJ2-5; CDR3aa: CASKGGETQYF; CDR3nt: TGTGCCAGCAAGGGCGGGGAGACCCAGTACTTC
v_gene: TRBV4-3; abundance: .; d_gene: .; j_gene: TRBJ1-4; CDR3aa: CASSQDRGFEKLFF; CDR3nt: TGCGCCAGCAGCCAAGATCGTGGATTTGAAAAACTGTTTTTT
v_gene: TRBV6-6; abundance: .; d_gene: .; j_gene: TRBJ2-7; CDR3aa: CASSVPRGEGQNEQYF; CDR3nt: TGTGCCAGCAGTGTCCCGAGGGGGGAGGGGCAGAACGAGCAGTACTTC
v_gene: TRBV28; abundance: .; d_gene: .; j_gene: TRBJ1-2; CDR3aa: CASSTRIYGYTF; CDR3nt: TGTGCCAGCAGTACCAGAATCTATGGCTACACCTTC
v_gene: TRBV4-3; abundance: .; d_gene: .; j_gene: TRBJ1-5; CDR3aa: CASSQGGTSHGSNQPQHF; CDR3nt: TGCGCCAGCAGCCAAGGTGGTACCTCCCACGGGAGCAATCAGCCCCAGCATTTT
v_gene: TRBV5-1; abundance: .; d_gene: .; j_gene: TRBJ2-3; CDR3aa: CASSPGPTADTQYF; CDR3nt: TGCGCCAGCAGCCCGGGACCTACGGCAGATACGCAGTATTTT
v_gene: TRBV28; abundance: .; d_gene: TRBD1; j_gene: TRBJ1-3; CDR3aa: CASSVRGQPRNTIYF; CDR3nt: TGTGCCAGCAGTGTGAGGGGGCAACCCAGAAACACCATATATTTT
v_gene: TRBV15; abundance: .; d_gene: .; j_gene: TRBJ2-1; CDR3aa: CATSRLGNEQFF; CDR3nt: TGTGCCACCAGCAGACTGGGCAATGAGCAGTTCTTC
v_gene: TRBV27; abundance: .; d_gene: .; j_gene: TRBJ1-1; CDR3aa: CASSAGDAGAGTEAFF; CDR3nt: TGTGCCAGCAGTGCAGGGGACGCTGGGGCAGGGACTGAAGCTTTCTTT
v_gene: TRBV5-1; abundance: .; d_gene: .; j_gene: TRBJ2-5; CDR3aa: CASSQHGHSEETQYF; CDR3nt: TGCGCCAGCAGCCAACATGGTCACTCCGAAGAGACCCAGTACTTC
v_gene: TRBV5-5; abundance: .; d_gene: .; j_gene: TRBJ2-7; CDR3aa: CASSTERAALYEQYF; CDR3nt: TGTGCCAGCAGCACCGAGCGGGCGGCCCTCTACGAGCAGTACTTC
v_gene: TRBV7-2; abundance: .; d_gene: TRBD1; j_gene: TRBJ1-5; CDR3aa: CASSLAGQGYQPQHF; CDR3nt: TGTGCCAGCAGCTTAGCGGGACAGGGCTATCAGCCCCAGCATTTT
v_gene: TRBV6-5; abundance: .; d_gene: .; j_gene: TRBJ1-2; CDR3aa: CASSFVGEANYGYTF; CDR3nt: TGTGCCAGCAGCTTCGTAGGGGAGGCTAACTATGGCTACACCTTC
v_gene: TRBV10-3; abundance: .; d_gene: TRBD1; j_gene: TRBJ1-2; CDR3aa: CAISLTGTIYGYTF; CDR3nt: TGTGCCATCAGCCTGACAGGGACCATCTATGGCTACACCTTC
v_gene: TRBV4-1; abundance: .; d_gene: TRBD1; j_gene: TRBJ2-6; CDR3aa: CASSLGIQGATGANVLTF; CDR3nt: TGCGCCAGCAGCCTCGGAATACAGGGGGCGACTGGGGCCAACGTCCTGACTTTC
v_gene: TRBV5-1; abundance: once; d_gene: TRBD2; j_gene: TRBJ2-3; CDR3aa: CASSLSGMGGTDTQYF; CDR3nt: TGCGCCAGCAGCTTGAGCGGGATGGGGGGCACAGATACGCAGTATTTT
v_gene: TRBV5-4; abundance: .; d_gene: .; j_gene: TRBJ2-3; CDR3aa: CAIEGRNRADTQYF; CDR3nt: TGTGCCATCGAAGGGCGGAATCGCGCAGATACGCAGTATTTT
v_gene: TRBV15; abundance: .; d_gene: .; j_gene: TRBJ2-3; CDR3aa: CATSRDSQGSTDTQYF; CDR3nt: TGTGCCACCAGCAGAGATAGCCAGGGTAGCACAGATACGCAGTATTTT
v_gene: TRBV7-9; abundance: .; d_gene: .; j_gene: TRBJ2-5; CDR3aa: CASSRRDSAQYF; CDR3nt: TGTGCCAGCAGCCGCCGGGACTCTGCTCAGTACTTC
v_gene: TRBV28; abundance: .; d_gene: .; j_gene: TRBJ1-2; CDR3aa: CASSLISAAVGYTF; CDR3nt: TGTGCCAGCAGTTTAATATCGGCCGCTGTAGGCTACACCTTC
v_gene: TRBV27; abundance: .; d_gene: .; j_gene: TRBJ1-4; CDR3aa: CASSRGGSRGEKLFF; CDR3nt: TGTGCCAGCAGTCGGGGGGGCTCCCGAGGTGAAAAACTGTTTTTT
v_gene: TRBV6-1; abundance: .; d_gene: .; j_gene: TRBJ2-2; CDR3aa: CASSEVRHLFNTGELFF; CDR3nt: TGTGCCAGCAGTGAAGTGAGACACCTCTTTAACACCGGGGAGCTGTTTTTT
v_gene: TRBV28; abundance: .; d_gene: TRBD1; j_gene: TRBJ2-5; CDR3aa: CASSLIQGAETQYF; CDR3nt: TGTGCCAGCAGTTTAATACAGGGGGCTGAGACCCAGTACTTC